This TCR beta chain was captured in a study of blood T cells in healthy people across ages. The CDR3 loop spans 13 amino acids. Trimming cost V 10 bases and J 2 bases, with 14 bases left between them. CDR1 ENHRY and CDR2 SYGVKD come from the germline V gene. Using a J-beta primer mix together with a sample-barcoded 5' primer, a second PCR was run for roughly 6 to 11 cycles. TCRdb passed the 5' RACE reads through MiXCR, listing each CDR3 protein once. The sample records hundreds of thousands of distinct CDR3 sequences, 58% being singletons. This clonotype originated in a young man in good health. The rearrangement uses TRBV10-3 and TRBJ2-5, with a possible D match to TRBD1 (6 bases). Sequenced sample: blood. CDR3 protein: CATTGTDQETQYF. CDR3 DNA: TGTGCCACCACAGGGACGGATCAAGAGACCCAGTACTTC.